Listed below are T cell receptor beta chains from one sample, sequenced in a study of long-term antiretroviral therapy in people with HIV. Repertoires were generated with immunoSEQ multiplex PCR, while TCRdb's copy carries only in-frame clones and drops some. Among some 11,000 clones listed, 79% were seen once. The sample was unsorted PBMCs, taken 0.8 years before starting antiretroviral therapy. All receptors derive from a woman aged 40 to 50 with HIV. Each CDR3 is given with its conserved first and last residue. Fields, in order: J gene, D gene, V gene, clone size, CDR3 protein, CDR3 DNA. D genes are given only for firm matches. Size is omitted from some rows. Given values are once, few, many or a class for expanded clones.

j_call: TRBJ2-7; d_call: NA; v_call: TRBV27; clone_size: NA; cdr3_aa: CASSLIGAYEQYF; cdr3_nt: TGTGCCAGCAGCCTCATCGGGGCCTACGAGCAGTACTTC
j_call: TRBJ2-2; d_call: TRBD2; v_call: TRBV6-4; clone_size: NA; cdr3_aa: CASSDSMTSGRTGELFF; cdr3_nt: TGTGCCAGCAGTGACTCGATGACTAGCGGGAGAACCGGGGAGCTGTTTTTT
j_call: TRBJ2-7; d_call: TRBD2; v_call: TRBV6-1; clone_size: NA; cdr3_aa: CASRRTSGSYEQYF; cdr3_nt: TGTGCCAGCAGGAGGACTAGCGGATCTTACGAGCAGTACTTC
j_call: TRBJ1-5; d_call: NA; v_call: TRBV2; clone_size: few; cdr3_aa: CASRGFGNSNQPQHF; cdr3_nt: TGTGCCAGCAGGGGTTTTGGGAACAGCAATCAGCCCCAGCATTTT
j_call: TRBJ2-7; d_call: NA; v_call: TRBV19; clone_size: NA; cdr3_aa: CASSLARDRSYEQYF; cdr3_nt: TGTGCCAGTAGTCTCGCCCGGGACCGATCCTACGAGCAGTACTTC
j_call: TRBJ1-5; d_call: NA; v_call: TRBV5-4; clone_size: NA; cdr3_aa: CASSLSPQGLAQHF; cdr3_nt: TGTGCCAGCAGCTTGTCCCCACAGGGACTGGCCCAGCATTTT
j_call: TRBJ2-7; d_call: NA; v_call: TRBV27; clone_size: NA; cdr3_aa: CASSGRLHPYEQYF; cdr3_nt: TGTGCCAGTTCGGGAAGGCTGCATCCCTACGAGCAGTACTTC
j_call: TRBJ2-7; d_call: NA; v_call: TRBV28; clone_size: once; cdr3_aa: CASSLGGSYEQYF; cdr3_nt: TGTGCCAGCAGCCTAGGCGGGTCCTACGAGCAGTACTTC
j_call: TRBJ2-6; d_call: TRBD1; v_call: TRBV7-9; clone_size: NA; cdr3_aa: CASSSTGGIGANVLTF; cdr3_nt: TGTGCCAGCAGCTCTACAGGGGGCATTGGGGCCAACGTCCTGACTTTC
j_call: TRBJ1-3; d_call: NA; v_call: TRBV9; clone_size: NA; cdr3_aa: CASSARPAIGNTIYF; cdr3_nt: TGTGCCAGCAGCGCTCGGCCAGCGATCGGAAACACCATATATTTT
j_call: TRBJ2-6; d_call: NA; v_call: TRBV2; clone_size: NA; cdr3_aa: CASSNDFSGANVLTF; cdr3_nt: TGTGCCAGCAGTAATGACTTCTCTGGGGCCAACGTCCTGACTTTC
j_call: TRBJ2-7; d_call: TRBD1; v_call: TRBV7-2; clone_size: NA; cdr3_aa: CASSSFGTGDYEQYF; cdr3_nt: TGTGCCAGCAGCTCCTTCGGGACAGGGGACTACGAGCAGTACTTC